This TCR beta chain was identified in a study of OX40 agonist ivuxolimab in advanced cancers. Study at large: Intravenous ivuxolimab at 0.01 to 10 mg/kg was given to patients every 2 weeks. Study observations and caveats: Averaged across samples, CD8+ T cells carried more expanded clones than CD4+ did. At doses 0.1 to 3.0 mg/kg, CD4+ and CD8+ clones expanded.

TCRdb's table, derived via immunoSEQ multiplex PCR, lists solely in-frame clones and lacks some. The sample consists of some 87,000 clones, about 93% of them appearing once. The V segment lost 2 bases and the J segment 4 bases; nucleotides outside the gene matches: 2. Germline CDR1 and CDR2: MNHNY and SVGAGI (reference sequence). This CDR3 region has 15 residues. About this clone itself: What it binds is unknown.

This clonotype originated in an adult with an advanced solid tumor such as melanoma, head and neck, liver or kidney cancer. This rearrangement joins TRBV6-6 to TRBJ1-5; 10 nucleotides line up with TRBD1. The sample in question was CD4+ or CD8+ T cells sorted from blood, obtained in a trial of the OX40 agonist ivuxolimab. The CDR3 DNA sequence: TGTGCCAGCAGTTACGGACAGGGGGTAAATCAGCCCCAGCATTTT. This encodes CASSYGQGVNQPQHF.